These T cell receptor beta chains were read from a single sample in a study of blood T cell repertoires in COVID-19. The protocol was immunoSEQ multiplex PCR, while the TCRdb copy is restricted to in-frame clones and leaves out a portion. The table shows 65,000 to 70,000 clones, with roughly 92% occurring only once. The sequencing sample was made of peripheral blood. These receptors all stem from a man between 65 and 85 years old with active COVID-19. CDR3s include the opening cysteine and the closing phenylalanine or tryptophan.

CDR3aa	v_gene	j_gene
CASHPAPGQDATIRAQYF	TRBV19	TRBJ2-3
CASRPGWRGVEAQYF	TRBV5-1	TRBJ2-5
CASSPGQGLIINNEQFF	TRBV5-1	TRBJ2-1
CASSQSGGLGSPLHF	TRBV7-2	TRBJ1-6
CASSTRGNNEKLFF	TRBV7-2	TRBJ1-4
CASSRGTSGGLNDVSSYNEQFF	TRBV18	TRBJ2-1
CASSSTQGREKLFF	TRBV5-5	TRBJ1-4
CASSFRTDEQFF	TRBV28	TRBJ2-1
CASSFAGTQTYNEQFF	TRBV7-3	TRBJ2-1
CASSVADRSYEQYF	TRBV9	TRBJ2-7
CASSTRQFTEAFF	TRBV27	TRBJ1-1
CASSDRLGHVAFF	TRBV10-1	TRBJ1-1
CASSSGTLDTEAFF	TRBV7-9	TRBJ1-1
CASSLGVTSGGRNEQFF	TRBV7-9	TRBJ2-1
CASSPDRVEQPQHF	TRBV6-2/TRBV6-3	TRBJ1-5
CASSVGWGTSGETQYF	TRBV11-3	TRBJ2-5
CASKGDGSNQPQHF	TRBV6-6	TRBJ1-5
CASSPVAGGEGEQFF	TRBV3-1/TRBV3-2	TRBJ2-1
CASSEARVVGYTF	TRBV6-1	TRBJ1-2
CASSLEIAGVGETQYF	TRBV7-2	TRBJ2-5
CASSYSFGGAFDEQFF	TRBV6-5	TRBJ2-1
CASSESVQGWTEAFF	TRBV2	TRBJ1-1
CASSSKGDRGKSSYNEQFF	TRBV5-1	TRBJ2-1
CASLLAGEADTQYF	TRBV7-9	TRBJ2-3
CASSYGGFRDNEQFF	TRBV6-5	TRBJ2-1
CASRRKKNDRESNSPLHF	TRBV5-1	TRBJ1-6
CASSQDRGGRYGYTF	TRBV14	TRBJ1-2
CATSDGGRGGLEEQFF	TRBV24-1	TRBJ2-1
CASSPRALAGGTDTQYF	TRBV9	TRBJ2-3
CASSVRGRGPQETQYF	TRBV11-1	TRBJ2-5
CASRDTSTDTQYF	TRBV6-6	TRBJ2-3
CSVATDRGGAEAFF	TRBV29-1	TRBJ1-1
CASSGTAEYQETQYF	TRBV6-2/TRBV6-3	TRBJ2-5
CASSPTQPQGYGYTF	TRBV6-5	TRBJ1-2
CASSPGREYYEQYF	TRBV4-1	TRBJ2-7
CASSFRQGDKDEQFF	TRBV6-6	TRBJ2-1
CASRSGTGRYGYTF	TRBV28	TRBJ1-2
CSATGVGNEQFF	TRBV29-1	TRBJ2-1
CASSQVWNTEAFF	TRBV9	TRBJ1-1
CASSLASRENTDTQYF	TRBV7-8	TRBJ2-3
CASSLTSSEQFF	TRBV7-2	TRBJ2-1
CASSFAGTLYNEQFF	TRBV5-1	TRBJ2-1
CASSQQELATQYF	TRBV3-1/TRBV3-2	TRBJ2-3
CASSLESRRGYEQYF	TRBV5-1	TRBJ2-7
CASSVGSGTYNEQFF	TRBV9	TRBJ2-1
CASSATGEPRSPLHF	TRBV19	TRBJ1-6
CSASVSNEQFF	TRBV20-1	TRBJ2-1
CASSLGTSGTDTQYF	TRBV7-6	TRBJ2-3
CASSLAGEGPEAFF	TRBV5-4	TRBJ1-1
CASSPTTPTGPETQYF	TRBV7-9	TRBJ2-5
CASSYTPGHRSGNTIYF	TRBV28	TRBJ1-3
CASTLDRTNSPLHF	TRBV5-4	TRBJ1-6
CASSVRLTWANVLTF	TRBV6-4	TRBJ2-6
CASSQRTGVANTEAFF	TRBV18	TRBJ1-1